This entry concerns a single TCR beta chain. This CDR3 has 16 residues. Germline V CDR1 and CDR2: SGDLS, YYNGEE. V shed 6 bases and J shed 2 bases, with 19 bases lying between them. The sample comes from a study of blood T cell repertoires in COVID-19. Across the whole study: Samples taken during acute and convalescent COVID-19 were collected in the United States, Italy and Spain. T cells, B-cell-depleted T cells, or PBMCs supplied cDNA or gDNA.

Authors' processing steps: Amplifying reference gene primers gave estimates of nucleated cell counts. TCRdb's copy holds only in-frame clones and misses some; the assay was immunoSEQ multiplex PCR. V and J calls and clone size are those listed in that table; D and trimming were worked out from the DNA. The sample consists of about 150,000 clones, 87% of them appearing once. This chain joins TRBV9 and TRBJ2-3, with no clear D. The sample was peripheral blood. The clonotype originates from a woman between 55 and 75 years old with active or convalescent COVID-19. The CDR3 DNA reads TGTGCCAGCACCACTGCCGCGTCCCTTAACACAGATACGCAGTATTTT. Protein sequence: CASTTAASLNTDTQYF. Together with reference TRBV9 and TRBJ2-3, the CDR3 gives the full variable domain: DSGVTQTPKHLITATGQRVTLRCSPRSGDLSVYWYQQSLDQGLQFLIQYYNGEERAKGNILERFSAQQFPDLHSELNLSSLELGDSALYFCASTTAASLNTDTQYFGPGTRLTVL.